Sequencing of this T cell receptor (beta chain) was carried out in a study of blood T cell repertoires in COVID-19. Overall study context: Acute-phase and convalescent COVID-19 samples originated in the United States, Italy and Spain. In each case, the material was cDNA or gDNA derived from T cells, B-cell-depleted T cells, or PBMCs.

Trimming cost V 4 bases and J 1 base, with 13 bases left between them. The CDR3 runs 15 residues. Germline-derived CDR1 and CDR2 are SGHRS and YFSETQ. Original processing notes: How many nucleated cells were present was estimated from reference gene primer amplification. Data came from immunoSEQ multiplex PCR; TCRdb stores just in-frame clones and leaves some out. V, J and clone size are those of that table, while D and trimming were read from the DNA. The sample has 60,000 to 75,000 clones, 65% to 85% seen once. The receptor comes from a woman aged 50 to 60 with acute or convalescent COVID-19. The rearrangement uses TRBV5-1 and TRBJ2-3; D possibly corresponds to TRBD2 (5 bases). Sequenced sample: peripheral blood. The DNA for the CDR3 is TGCGCCAGCAGCGTCGAGGGCAGCCGCACAGATACGCAGTATTTT. Its translation is CASSVEGSRTDTQYF. The full variable domain, completed using reference TRBV5-1 and TRBJ2-3, is KAGVTQTPRYLIKTRGQQVTLSCSPISGHRSVSWYQQTPGQGLQFLFEYFSETQRNKGNFPGRFSGRQFSNSRSEMNVSTLELGDSALYLCASSVEGSRTDTQYFGPGTRLTVL.